This T cell receptor beta chain was identified during a study of a mutant IDH1 vaccine in newly diagnosed glioma. About the research overall: Pretreatment consisted of radiotherapy, temozolomide, or both, with most receiving both.

The repertoire was sequenced with immunoSEQ multiplex PCR; TCRdb's copy has only in-frame clones and lacks some. The sample records over 45,000 clones, 75% being singletons. Specified time point: week 47, end of study. In the vaccine, a single dose held 300 ug of the mutant IDH1 20-mer peptide, along with topical imiquimod. Points on this clone: Its target is not known.

V lost 8 bases to trimming and J lost 7 bases; unmatched junction nucleotides: 11. Germline V CDR1 and CDR2: LNHDA, SQIVND (reference sequence). This CDR3 has 14 amino acids. V and J are TRBV19 and TRBJ1-5, with 7 positions matching TRBD1. The input for sequencing was PBMCs, taken from a glioma patient whose treatment included an IDH1 peptide vaccine. The source of this sequence is a man aged 50 to 60 with glioma. The CDR3 is CASAGRTGDQPQHF. Written as DNA, the CDR3 is TGTGCCAGTGCGGGACGAACAGGGGACCAGCCCCAGCATTTT.